This T cell receptor beta chain was recorded in a study of blood T cells in healthy people across ages. For the second PCR, which ran for roughly 6 to 11 cycles, a sample-barcoded 5' primer and a J-beta primer mix were used. TCRdb passed the 5' RACE reads through MiXCR, listing each CDR3 protein once. The table records about a million distinct CDR3 sequences, 45% to 60% of them present only once. The germline V gene has CDR1 SGHTA and CDR2 FQGNSA. This CDR3 is built from 13 residues. Collection of 9 to 10 milliliters of peripheral blood was performed for each donor. The sample consisted of blood. This chain links TRBV7-2 with TRBJ2-5, with a possible D match to TRBD1 (6 bases). The better agreement between TRBJ2-7 and the DNA end casts doubt on the J call. This TCR was sampled from a woman in her fifties or sixties in good health. In DNA, the CDR3 is TGTGCCAGCAGCAAAAGGCAGGGGCGCGAGCAGTACTTC. Translated, it gives CASSKRQGREQYF.